This T cell receptor (beta chain) was captured in a study of T cell responses to AZD1222 COVID-19 vaccine. Libraries were prepared by immunoSEQ multiplex PCR; TCRdb keeps only in-frame clonotypes and omits some of them. Of more than 95,000 clones listed, 80% to 90% were seen once; the top ten hold roughly 4.3%. The sequence was collected from an adult in good health. The sequencing used peripheral blood, collected on day 0 of MenACWY control vaccination.

CDR3 sequence reads: CASSPTGQGGTDTQYF. The CDR3 DNA is TGTGCCAGCAGTCCCACCGGACAGGGGGGCACAGATACGCAGTATTTT. The chain employs TRBV28 and TRBJ2-3; 10 positions match TRBD1. Germline V lookup: CDR1 MDHEN, CDR2 SYDVKM. The CDR3 extends over 16 amino acids. Trimming took 5 bases from V and 1 from J; bases not matched to a gene: 6.